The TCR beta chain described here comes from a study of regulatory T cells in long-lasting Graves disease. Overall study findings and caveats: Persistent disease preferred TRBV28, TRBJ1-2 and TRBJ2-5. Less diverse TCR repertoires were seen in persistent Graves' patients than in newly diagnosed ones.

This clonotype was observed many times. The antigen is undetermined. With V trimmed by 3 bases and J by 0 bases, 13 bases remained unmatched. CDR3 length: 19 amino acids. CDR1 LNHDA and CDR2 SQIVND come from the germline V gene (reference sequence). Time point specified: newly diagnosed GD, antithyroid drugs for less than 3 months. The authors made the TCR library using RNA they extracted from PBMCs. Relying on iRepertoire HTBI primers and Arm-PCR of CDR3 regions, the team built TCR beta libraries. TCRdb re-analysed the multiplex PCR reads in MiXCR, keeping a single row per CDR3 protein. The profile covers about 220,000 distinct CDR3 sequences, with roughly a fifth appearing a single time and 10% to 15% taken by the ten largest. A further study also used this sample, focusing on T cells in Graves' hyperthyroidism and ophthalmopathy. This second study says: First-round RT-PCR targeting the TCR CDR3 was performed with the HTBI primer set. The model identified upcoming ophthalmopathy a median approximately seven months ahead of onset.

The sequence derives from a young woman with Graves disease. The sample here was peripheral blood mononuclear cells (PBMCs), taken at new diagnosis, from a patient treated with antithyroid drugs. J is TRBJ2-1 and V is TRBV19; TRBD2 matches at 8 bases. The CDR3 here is CASSIALASGLSSYNEQFF. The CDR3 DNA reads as TGTGCCAGTAGTATCGCGTTGGCTAGCGGGTTAAGCTCCTACAATGAGCAGTTCTTC. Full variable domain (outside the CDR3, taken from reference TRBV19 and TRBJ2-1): DGGITQSPKYLFRKEGQNVTLSCEQNLNHDAMYWYRQDPGQGLRLIYYSQIVNDFQKGDIAEGYSVSREKKESFPLTVTSAQKNPTAFYLCASSIALASGLSSYNEQFFGPGTRLTVL.